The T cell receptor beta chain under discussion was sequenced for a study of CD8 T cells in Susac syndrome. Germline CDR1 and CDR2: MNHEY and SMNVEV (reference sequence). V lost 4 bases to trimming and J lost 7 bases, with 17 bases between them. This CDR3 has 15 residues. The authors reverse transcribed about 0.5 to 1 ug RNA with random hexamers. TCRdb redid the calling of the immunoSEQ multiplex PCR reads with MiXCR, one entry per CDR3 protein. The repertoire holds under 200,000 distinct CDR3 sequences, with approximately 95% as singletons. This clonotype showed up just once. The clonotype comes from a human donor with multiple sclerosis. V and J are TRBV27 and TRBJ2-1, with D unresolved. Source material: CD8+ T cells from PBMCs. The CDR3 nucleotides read TGTGCCAGCAGTTGGAACAGCGCCAGGTCGAATGAGCAGTTCTTC. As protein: CASSWNSARSNEQFF.